This T cell receptor beta chain was found in a study of T cell changes during pregnancy in multiple sclerosis. V was cut by 4 bases and J by 5 bases, with 15 bases left in between. Germline CDR1 reads MNHEY; CDR2 reads SMNVEV (reference sequence). The CDR3 spans 15 residues. Method: immunoSEQ multiplex PCR; TCRdb's copy keeps in-frame clones and lacks some. The sample records about 59,000 clones, 93% being singletons. The specimen was CD4+ T cells from peripheral blood mononuclear cells, collected before pregnancy. This clonotype originated in a female donor with multiple sclerosis, enrolled in a pregnancy study. The chain uses TRBV27 and TRBJ2-1; TRBD2 might be the D (5 bases). The CDR3 DNA reads as TGTGCCAGCAGTTCCCCCGGACTCCATAACAATGAGCAGTTCTTC. It codes for CASSSPGLHNNEQFF.